A single sample is the source of the 4 T cell receptor beta chains below, sequenced in a study of blood T cell repertoires in COVID-19. Method: immunoSEQ multiplex PCR; TCRdb's copy keeps in-frame clones and lacks some. The table has fewer than 450,000 clones, approximately 89% seen once; the top ten hold roughly 12%. Specimen: peripheral blood. The receptors were sampled from a woman aged 45 to 65 with COVID-19, enrolled during active disease.

In DNA form, the CDR3 reads TGTGCCAGCAGCCGCATGGTGGGAGTTGACGAGCAGTACTTC. Its translation: CASSRMVGVDEQYF. V is TRBV7-2 and J is TRBJ2-7, with a tentative D call TRBD2 (5 bases). The CDR3 totals 14 residues. CDR1 is SGHTA and CDR2 is FQGNSA in the germline V gene. V was cut by 5 bases and J by 5 bases, with 16 bases left in between. The variable domain in full, completed from reference TRBV7-2 and TRBJ2-7, reads GAGVSQSPSNKVTEKGKDVELRCDPISGHTALYWYRQSLGQGLEFLIYFQGNSAPDKSGLPSDRFSAERTGGSVSTLTIQRTQQEDSAVYLCASSRMVGVDEQYFGPGTRLTVT.

The chain is built from TRBV28 and TRBJ2-7; 7 bases align to TRBD1. Germline V gives CDR1 MDHEN, CDR2 SYDVKM. CDR3 length: 14 amino acids. Germline trimming cut 7 bases from V and 7 bases from J; bases unmatched to any gene: 13. The chain's CDR3 is CASKMTQGKGEQYF. CDR3 DNA: TGTGCCAGCAAAATGACACAGGGGAAGGGGGAGCAGTACTTC.

The chain has TRBV30 and TRBJ2-1, with 7 bases fitting TRBD2. Germline CDR1 is GTSNPN and CDR2 is SVGIG (reference sequence). This CDR3 has 14 residues. V trimming: 4 bases; J trimming: 6 bases; junction bases outside the gene matches: 9. The chain's CDR3 is CAWMGGGNRNEQFF. Here the CDR3 DNA reads TGTGCCTGGATGGGCGGGGGTAATCGCAATGAGCAGTTCTTC.

The V call is TRBV4-1, the J call TRBJ1-1; a weak D match, TRBD1 (5 bases). Between the trimmed V and J ends, which lost 1 base and 7 bases, there was a span of 7 bases. The CDR3 covers 12 residues. Germline V gene data show CDR1 as MGHRA and CDR2 as YSYEKL. CDR3: CASSQGQLEAFF. The CDR3 DNA is TGCGCCAGCAGCCAAGGACAGCTTGAAGCTTTCTTT.